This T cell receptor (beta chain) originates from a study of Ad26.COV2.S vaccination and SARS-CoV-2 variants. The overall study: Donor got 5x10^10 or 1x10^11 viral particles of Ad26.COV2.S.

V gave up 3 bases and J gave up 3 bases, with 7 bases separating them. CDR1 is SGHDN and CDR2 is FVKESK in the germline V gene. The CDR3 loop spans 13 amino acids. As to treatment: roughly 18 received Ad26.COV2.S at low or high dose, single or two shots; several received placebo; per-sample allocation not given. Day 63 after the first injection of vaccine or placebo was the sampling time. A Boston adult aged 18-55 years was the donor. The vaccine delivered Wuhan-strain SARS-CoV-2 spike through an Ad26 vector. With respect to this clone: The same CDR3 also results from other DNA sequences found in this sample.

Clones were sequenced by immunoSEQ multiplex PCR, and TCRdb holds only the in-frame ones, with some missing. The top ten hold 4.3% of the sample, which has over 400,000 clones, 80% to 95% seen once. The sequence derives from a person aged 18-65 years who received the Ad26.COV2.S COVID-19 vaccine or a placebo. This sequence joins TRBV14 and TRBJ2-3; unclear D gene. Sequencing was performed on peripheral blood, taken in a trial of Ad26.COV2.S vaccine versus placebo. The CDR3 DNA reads TGTGCCAGCAGCCAGCGAGGTACAGATACGCAGTATTTT. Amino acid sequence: CASSQRGTDTQYF.